These T cell receptor beta chains were read from a single sample in a study of PD-1 blockade in classical Hodgkin lymphoma. Using immunoSEQ multiplex PCR, the repertoire was profiled, and TCRdb retains in-frame clones only, with some absent. The sample has about 20,000 clones, under 80% seen once. The sequencing used peripheral blood mononuclear cells (PBMCs), collected before the fourth cycle of nivolumab. The receptors originated from a human donor with classical Hodgkin lymphoma. Both conserved end residues are part of each CDR3. The order of the fields is J gene, clone size, V gene, D gene, CDR3 DNA, CDR3 protein. The D gene is left open where the match is weak. Size tells how often a clone was seen (once, few, many) or the class of an expanded clone, and some rows leave it out.

j_gene: TRBJ2-7
abundance: .
v_gene: TRBV29-1
d_gene: .
CDR3nt: TGCAGCGTTGTGGGAACACCAGTGGATTTCTACGAGCAGTACTTC
CDR3aa: CSVVGTPVDFYEQYF

j_gene: TRBJ2-7
abundance: .
v_gene: TRBV29-1
d_gene: TRBD1
CDR3nt: TGCAGCGTTGTACAGGGGGCTTTCTACGAGCAGTACTTC
CDR3aa: CSVVQGAFYEQYF

j_gene: TRBJ2-1
abundance: .
v_gene: TRBV5-6
d_gene: .
CDR3nt: TGTGCCAGCAGCTTGCGCGGAGAGCAGTTCTTC
CDR3aa: CASSLRGEQFF

j_gene: TRBJ2-7
abundance: .
v_gene: TRBV29-1
d_gene: .
CDR3nt: TGCAGCGTTCTAATCACCTCCTCCTACGAGCAGTACTTC
CDR3aa: CSVLITSSYEQYF

j_gene: TRBJ1-4
abundance: .
v_gene: TRBV19
d_gene: TRBD1
CDR3nt: TGTGCCAGTAGTATGGGACAGGGGATTGAAAAACTGTTTTTT
CDR3aa: CASSMGQGIEKLFF

j_gene: TRBJ1-6
abundance: .
v_gene: TRBV19
d_gene: .
CDR3nt: TGTGCCAGTAGTTTCGTGCAGGCTTCAGGGAATTCACCCCTCCACTTT
CDR3aa: CASSFVQASGNSPLHF

j_gene: TRBJ2-1
abundance: .
v_gene: TRBV4-1
d_gene: .
CDR3nt: TGCGCCAGCAGCCAAGGAGTCTTCAATGAGCAGTTCTTC
CDR3aa: CASSQGVFNEQFF

j_gene: TRBJ2-5
abundance: .
v_gene: TRBV7-2
d_gene: .
CDR3nt: TGTGCCAGCAGCTTAGCAGCGAAGGGGGAGGAGACCCAGTACTTC
CDR3aa: CASSLAAKGEETQYF

j_gene: TRBJ2-2
abundance: .
v_gene: TRBV6-6
d_gene: .
CDR3nt: TGTGCCAGCAGGGAAGAAGGGAGTTACACCGGGGAGCTGTTTTTT
CDR3aa: CASREEGSYTGELFF

j_gene: TRBJ2-4
abundance: once
v_gene: TRBV7-9
d_gene: .
CDR3nt: TGTGCCAGCAGCTTAGGAGGGGAAGCCAAAAACATTCAGTACTTC
CDR3aa: CASSLGGEAKNIQYF

j_gene: TRBJ1-1
abundance: .
v_gene: TRBV5-5
d_gene: .
CDR3nt: TGTGCCAGCAGCCCCGACAGACTGAACACTGAAGCTTTCTTT
CDR3aa: CASSPDRLNTEAFF

j_gene: TRBJ1-2
abundance: few
v_gene: TRBV20-1
d_gene: .
CDR3nt: TGCAGTGCTCTCTCGGGGTATGGCTACACCTTC
CDR3aa: CSALSGYGYTF

j_gene: TRBJ1-5
abundance: .
v_gene: TRBV28
d_gene: .
CDR3nt: TGTGCCAGCAGGCCGGGTAGCAATCAGCCCCAGCATTTT
CDR3aa: CASRPGSNQPQHF

j_gene: TRBJ2-3
abundance: .
v_gene: TRBV10-2
d_gene: TRBD2
CDR3nt: TGCGCCAGCAGTGCGGGGCGGGGGGGATTAGATACGCAGTATTTT
CDR3aa: CASSAGRGGLDTQYF

j_gene: TRBJ2-7
abundance: .
v_gene: TRBV29-1
d_gene: TRBD2
CDR3nt: TGCAGCGTTGAAGTGACTAGCGGGAGGCACTACGAGCAGTACTTC
CDR3aa: CSVEVTSGRHYEQYF

j_gene: TRBJ1-1
abundance: .
v_gene: TRBV18
d_gene: .
CDR3nt: TGTGCCAGCTCACCAAGTGGACAGAAAAACACTGAAGCTTTCTTT
CDR3aa: CASSPSGQKNTEAFF

j_gene: TRBJ2-1
abundance: .
v_gene: TRBV6-6
d_gene: .
CDR3nt: TGTGCCAGCAGTTACTGGCAGGGTAGGTACAATGAGCAGTTCTTC
CDR3aa: CASSYWQGRYNEQFF

j_gene: TRBJ1-1
abundance: once
v_gene: TRBV4-2
d_gene: .
CDR3nt: TGTGCCAGCAGCCAAGGGAGTCTCGGTGGTACTGAAGCTTTCTTT
CDR3aa: CASSQGSLGGTEAFF

j_gene: TRBJ2-7
abundance: .
v_gene: TRBV28
d_gene: TRBD2
CDR3nt: TGTGCCAGCAGTTCCACTAGCGGGAGGGCCATTCGCGAGCAGTACTTC
CDR3aa: CASSSTSGRAIREQYF

j_gene: TRBJ2-2
abundance: .
v_gene: TRBV5-4
d_gene: TRBD2
CDR3nt: TGTGCCAGCAGCCAAGGCCTAGCGGGAAGAACCGGGGAGCTGTTTTTT
CDR3aa: CASSQGLAGRTGELFF

j_gene: TRBJ2-5
abundance: .
v_gene: TRBV28
d_gene: TRBD1
CDR3nt: TGTGCCAGCAGTTTAGGGACAGGGGGATTTACCCAGTACTTC
CDR3aa: CASSLGTGGFTQYF

j_gene: TRBJ2-5
abundance: .
v_gene: TRBV19
d_gene: .
CDR3nt: TGTGCCAGTAGTATGAAAGGCCAGGGGAGACAAGAGACCCAGTACTTC
CDR3aa: CASSMKGQGRQETQYF

j_gene: TRBJ1-1
abundance: .
v_gene: TRBV6-1
d_gene: .
CDR3nt: TGTGCCAGCAGTGAAAGGGCAGGGTACACTGAAGCTTTCTTT
CDR3aa: CASSERAGYTEAFF

j_gene: TRBJ2-1
abundance: .
v_gene: TRBV7-3
d_gene: TRBD2
CDR3nt: TGTGCCAGCAGCTTAATGGCGGGAGGGCATGAGCAGTTCTTC
CDR3aa: CASSLMAGGHEQFF

j_gene: TRBJ2-5
abundance: once
v_gene: TRBV5-1
d_gene: .
CDR3nt: TGCGCCAGCAGCTCCGGATTCATAGGAGAGACCCAGTACTTC
CDR3aa: CASSSGFIGETQYF

j_gene: TRBJ1-2
abundance: .
v_gene: TRBV4-1
d_gene: .
CDR3nt: TGCGCCAGCAGCCTCATGGAGGGGACTAACTATGGCTACACCTTC
CDR3aa: CASSLMEGTNYGYTF

j_gene: TRBJ1-2
abundance: .
v_gene: TRBV5-4
d_gene: .
CDR3nt: TGTGCCAGCAGCTGGGCGGGACGACTGGCTACGCAATTC
CDR3aa: CASSWAGRLATQF

j_gene: TRBJ2-1
abundance: .
v_gene: TRBV28
d_gene: TRBD2
CDR3nt: TGTGCCAGCAGCCCCCTGACATGGCGGGAGGGCCACGAGCAGTTCTTC
CDR3aa: CASSPLTWREGHEQFF

j_gene: TRBJ1-1
abundance: .
v_gene: TRBV7-9
d_gene: .
CDR3nt: TGTGCCAGCAGCTTAGAGGGAAAAGCTAGTGAAGCTTTCTTT
CDR3aa: CASSLEGKASEAFF

j_gene: TRBJ2-1
abundance: .
v_gene: TRBV4-1
d_gene: .
CDR3nt: TGCGCCAGCAGCCAAGATGGGGTTCATGAGCAGTTCTTC
CDR3aa: CASSQDGVHEQFF

j_gene: TRBJ2-1
abundance: .
v_gene: TRBV19
d_gene: TRBD1
CDR3nt: TGTGCCAGTAGTTCCCGACAGGGATCCTACAATGAGCAGTTCTTC
CDR3aa: CASSSRQGSYNEQFF

j_gene: TRBJ2-5
abundance: .
v_gene: TRBV11-2
d_gene: .
CDR3nt: TGTGCCAGCAGCTTAGACCCGGGGCCCCAAGAGACCCAGTACTTC
CDR3aa: CASSLDPGPQETQYF

j_gene: TRBJ1-1
abundance: .
v_gene: TRBV18
d_gene: TRBD1
CDR3nt: TGTGCCAGCTCACTCGGACAGGGGAGGGCTGAAGCTTTCTTT
CDR3aa: CASSLGQGRAEAFF

j_gene: TRBJ2-6
abundance: .
v_gene: TRBV27
d_gene: .
CDR3nt: TGTGCCAGCAGTTTACTGGCACCCACTGGGGCCAACGTCCTGACTTTC
CDR3aa: CASSLLAPTGANVLTF

j_gene: TRBJ1-1
abundance: .
v_gene: TRBV5-4
d_gene: TRBD1
CDR3nt: TGTGCCAGCACCTCTGGGGCCAGTAGGGGGCCCCTGAGCACTGAAGCTTTCTTT
CDR3aa: CASTSGASRGPLSTEAFF

j_gene: TRBJ2-3
abundance: .
v_gene: TRBV7-7
d_gene: .
CDR3nt: TGTGCTAGCAGCCCCTCCGGCCTGACTACGCAGTATTTT
CDR3aa: CASSPSGLTTQYF

j_gene: TRBJ2-2
abundance: .
v_gene: TRBV9
d_gene: TRBD1
CDR3nt: TGTGCCAGCAGCGTAGTCGGGCAGGGGGCACGCACCGGGGAGCTGTTTTTT
CDR3aa: CASSVVGQGARTGELFF

j_gene: TRBJ2-3
abundance: .
v_gene: TRBV30
d_gene: TRBD2
CDR3nt: TGTGCCTGGAGACCCGGGACTAGCGCTCTCAGGGATACGCAGTATTTT
CDR3aa: CAWRPGTSALRDTQYF

j_gene: TRBJ2-1
abundance: .
v_gene: TRBV19
d_gene: TRBD1
CDR3nt: TGTGCCAGTAGTGCCCGGACAGGGAGCTCCTACAATGAGCAGTTCTTC
CDR3aa: CASSARTGSSYNEQFF

j_gene: TRBJ1-5
abundance: few
v_gene: TRBV27
d_gene: TRBD1
CDR3nt: TGTGCCAGCAGCCATAGGCCAGGGGGGGATCAGCCCCAGCATTTT
CDR3aa: CASSHRPGGDQPQHF

j_gene: TRBJ1-1
abundance: .
v_gene: TRBV7-2
d_gene: .
CDR3nt: TGTGCCAGCAGCTTGTTGGGAGGAGGCACTGAAGCTTTCTTT
CDR3aa: CASSLLGGGTEAFF

j_gene: TRBJ1-1
abundance: .
v_gene: TRBV6-6
d_gene: .
CDR3nt: TGTGCCAGCACCATAGGGGACCGCGTCCTTCAAAAAGCTTTCTTT
CDR3aa: CASTIGDRVLQKAFF

j_gene: TRBJ1-1
abundance: .
v_gene: TRBV5-1
d_gene: TRBD1
CDR3nt: TGCGCCAGCAGCTTGGTGATGGCAGGGGGCTTTATTTCGGGCACTGAAGCTTTCTTT
CDR3aa: CASSLVMAGGFISGTEAFF

j_gene: TRBJ2-2
abundance: .
v_gene: TRBV6-5
d_gene: .
CDR3nt: TGTGCCAGCCAGGAAAACACCGGGGAGCTGTTTTTT
CDR3aa: CASQENTGELFF